At least ten counts were recorded for the clone carrying this TCR beta chain. The target antigen is unknown. One entry per CDR3 protein, called by TCRdb with MiXCR from the 5' RACE reads. The repertoire holds roughly 290,000 distinct CDR3 sequences, with roughly 10% as singletons. These data originate in a study of identical twins. Findings and caveats of the study: Beta clonotypes that were abundant in cord blood contained fewer insertions, a pattern absent from memory repertoires.

This sample was also put to use in a study of yellow fever vaccine responses in identical twins. That publication notes: Among the twins, the vaccine T cell response reportedly seemed partly convergent and partly personalized.

The receptor comes from a woman aged 18-29 years in good health. The sample comprised CD8+ T cells sorted from blood.

Written as DNA, the CDR3 is TGCAGTGCTAGAGACATAGCGGGGGCCTCCTACGAGCAGTACTTC. This codes for CSARDIAGASYEQYF. V usage is TRBV20-1 and J usage is TRBJ2-7, with 9 bases lining up with TRBD2. This CDR3 comprises 15 residues. V lost 0 bases, J lost 0 bases, and 3 bases stayed unmatched. Germline V lookup: CDR1 DFQATT, CDR2 SNEGSKA (reference sequence).